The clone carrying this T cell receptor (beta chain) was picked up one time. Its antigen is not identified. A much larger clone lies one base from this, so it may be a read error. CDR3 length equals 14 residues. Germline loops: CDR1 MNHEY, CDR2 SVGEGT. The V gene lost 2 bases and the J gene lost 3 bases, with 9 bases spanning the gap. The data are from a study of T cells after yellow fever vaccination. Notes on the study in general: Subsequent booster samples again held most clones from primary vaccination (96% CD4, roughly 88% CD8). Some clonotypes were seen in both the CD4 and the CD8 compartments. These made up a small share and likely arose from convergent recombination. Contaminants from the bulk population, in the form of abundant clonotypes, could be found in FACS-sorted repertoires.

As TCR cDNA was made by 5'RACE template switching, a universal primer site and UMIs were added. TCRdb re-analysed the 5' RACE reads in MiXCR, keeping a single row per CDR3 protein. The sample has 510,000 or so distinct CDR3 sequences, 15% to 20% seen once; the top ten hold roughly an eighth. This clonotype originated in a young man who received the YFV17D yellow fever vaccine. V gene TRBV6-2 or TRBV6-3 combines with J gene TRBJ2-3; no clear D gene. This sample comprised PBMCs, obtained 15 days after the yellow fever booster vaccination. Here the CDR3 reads CASSYGSVTDTQYF. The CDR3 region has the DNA TGTGCCAGCAGTTACGGAAGCGTGACAGATACGCAGTATTTT.